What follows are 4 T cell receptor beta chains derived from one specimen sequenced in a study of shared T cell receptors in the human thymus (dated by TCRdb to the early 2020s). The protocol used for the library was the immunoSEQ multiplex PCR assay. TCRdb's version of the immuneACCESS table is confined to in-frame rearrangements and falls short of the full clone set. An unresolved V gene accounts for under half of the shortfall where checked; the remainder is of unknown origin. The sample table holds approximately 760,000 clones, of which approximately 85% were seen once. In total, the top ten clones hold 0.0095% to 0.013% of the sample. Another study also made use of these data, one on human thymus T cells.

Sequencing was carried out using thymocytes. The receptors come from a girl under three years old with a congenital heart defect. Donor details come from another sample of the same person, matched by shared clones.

The CDR3 nucleotides read TGTGCCAGCAGCAGCGGGACCTATGGCTACACCTTC. This encodes CASSSGTYGYTF. V and J are TRBV14 and TRBJ1-2; a possible D gene is TRBD1 (5 bases). This CDR3 is 12 amino acids long. Trimming shortened V by 5 bases and J by 4 bases, and 8 bases separated the two germline ends. Germline assignment: CDR1 SGHDN and CDR2 FVKESK. The full variable domain, rest sourced from reference TRBV14 and TRBJ1-2, is EAGVTQFPSHSVIEKGQTVTLRCDPISGHDNLYWYRRVMGKEIKFLLHFVKESKQDESGMPNNRFLAERTGGTYSTLKVQPAELEDSGVYFCASSSGTYGYTFGSGTRLTVV.

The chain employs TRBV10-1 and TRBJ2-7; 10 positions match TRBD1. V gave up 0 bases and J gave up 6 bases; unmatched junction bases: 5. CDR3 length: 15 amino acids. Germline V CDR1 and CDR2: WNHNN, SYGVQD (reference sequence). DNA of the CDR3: TGCGCCAGCAGTGAGTCGGGACAGGGGAGAGGCGAGCAGTACTTC. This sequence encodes CASSESGQGRGEQYF.

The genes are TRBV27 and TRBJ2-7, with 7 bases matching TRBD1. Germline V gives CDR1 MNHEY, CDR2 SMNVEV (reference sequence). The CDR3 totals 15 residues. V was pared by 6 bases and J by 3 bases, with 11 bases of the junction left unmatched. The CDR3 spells CASSPTDRDNYEQYF. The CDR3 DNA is TGTGCCAGCAGCCCCACTGACAGGGACAACTACGAGCAGTACTTC.

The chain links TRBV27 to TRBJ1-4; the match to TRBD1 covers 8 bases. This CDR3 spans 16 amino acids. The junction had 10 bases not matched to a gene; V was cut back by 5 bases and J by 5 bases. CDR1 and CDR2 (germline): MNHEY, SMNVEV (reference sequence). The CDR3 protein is CASSTTPTGDNEKLFF. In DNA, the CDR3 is TGTGCCAGCAGTACGACCCCGACAGGGGACAATGAAAAACTGTTTTTT.